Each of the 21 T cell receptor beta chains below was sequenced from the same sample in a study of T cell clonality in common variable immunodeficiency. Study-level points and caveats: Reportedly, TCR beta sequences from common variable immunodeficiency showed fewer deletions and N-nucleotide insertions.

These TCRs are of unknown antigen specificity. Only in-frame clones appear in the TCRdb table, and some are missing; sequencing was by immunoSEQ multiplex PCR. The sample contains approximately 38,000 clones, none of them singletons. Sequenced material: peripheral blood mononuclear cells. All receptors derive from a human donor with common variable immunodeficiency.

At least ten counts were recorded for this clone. CDR3 DNA (partial): TGTGCCAGCAGTCTCGTACAGGGAAGCGAG. Protein product: CASSLVQGSE. The CDR3 in its entirety is CASSLVQGSEQYF. The chain links TRBV14 to TRBJ2-7; weak D call: TRBD1 (6 bases). Read data end 3 residues before the CDR3 end; the end is taken from the germline J gene. CDR3 length: 13 amino acids. The ends were cut back, 6 bases at V and 6 bases at J, with 15 bases in the middle. Germline CDR1 SGHDN, CDR2 FVKESK.

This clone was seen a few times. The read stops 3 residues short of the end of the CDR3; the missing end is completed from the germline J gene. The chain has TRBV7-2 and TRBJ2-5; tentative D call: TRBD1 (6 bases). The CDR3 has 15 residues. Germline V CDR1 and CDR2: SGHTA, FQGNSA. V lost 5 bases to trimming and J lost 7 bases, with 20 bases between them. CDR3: CASSPLGQGYATQYF. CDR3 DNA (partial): TGTGCCAGCAGCCCACTTGGTCAGGGGTATGCGACC.

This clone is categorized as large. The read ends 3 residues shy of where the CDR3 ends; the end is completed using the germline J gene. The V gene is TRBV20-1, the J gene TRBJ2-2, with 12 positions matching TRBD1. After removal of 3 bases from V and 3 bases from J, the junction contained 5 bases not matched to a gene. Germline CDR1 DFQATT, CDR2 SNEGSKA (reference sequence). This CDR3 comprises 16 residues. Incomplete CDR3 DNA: TGCAGTGCTAGTGGGGGACAGGGGGCGGACACCGGGGAG. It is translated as CSASGGQGADTGE. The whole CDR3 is CSASGGQGADTGELFF.

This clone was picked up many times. Here the CDR3 reads CASSLKVGSPYEQYF. The CDR3 bases that were read are TGTGCCAGCAGCTTGAAGGTGGGCAGCCCCTACGAG. This chain uses TRBV7-6 with TRBJ2-7; D is unresolved. The read is 3 residues too short to cover the CDR3 end, so that end is filled in from the germline J gene. Germline V gene lookup returns CDR1 SGHVS and CDR2 FNYEAQ. The CDR3 has 15 residues. Trimming stripped 3 bases from V and 2 bases from J, with 14 bases between.

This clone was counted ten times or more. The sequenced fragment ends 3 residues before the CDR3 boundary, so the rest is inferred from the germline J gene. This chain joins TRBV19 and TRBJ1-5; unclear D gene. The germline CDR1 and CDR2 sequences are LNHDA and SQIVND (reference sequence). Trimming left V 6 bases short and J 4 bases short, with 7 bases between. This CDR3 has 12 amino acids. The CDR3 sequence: CASSVLNQPQHF. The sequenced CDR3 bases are TGTGCCAGTAGCGTCCTAAATCAGCCC.

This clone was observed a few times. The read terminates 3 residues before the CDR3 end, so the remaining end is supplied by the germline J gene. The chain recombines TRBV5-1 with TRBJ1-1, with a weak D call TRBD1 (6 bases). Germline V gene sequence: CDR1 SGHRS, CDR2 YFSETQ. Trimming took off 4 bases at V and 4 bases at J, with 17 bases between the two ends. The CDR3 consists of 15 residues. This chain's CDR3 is CASSQGHSGSTEAFF. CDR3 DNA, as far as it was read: TGCGCCAGCAGCCAGGGACATTCGGGGAGCACTGAA.

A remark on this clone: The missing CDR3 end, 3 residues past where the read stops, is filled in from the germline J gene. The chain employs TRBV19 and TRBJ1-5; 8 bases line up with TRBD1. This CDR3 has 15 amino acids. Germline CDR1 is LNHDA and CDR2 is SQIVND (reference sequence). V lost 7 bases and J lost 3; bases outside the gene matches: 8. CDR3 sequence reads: CASNAEGQDNQPQHF. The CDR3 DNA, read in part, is TGTGCCAGTAACGCTGAGGGACAGGACAATCAGCCC. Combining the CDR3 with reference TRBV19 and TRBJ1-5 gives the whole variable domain DGGITQSPKYLFRKEGQNVTLSCEQNLNHDAMYWYRQDPGQGLRLIYYSQIVNDFQKGDIAEGYSVSREKKESFPLTVTSAQKNPTAFYLCASNAEGQDNQPQHFGDGTRLSIL.

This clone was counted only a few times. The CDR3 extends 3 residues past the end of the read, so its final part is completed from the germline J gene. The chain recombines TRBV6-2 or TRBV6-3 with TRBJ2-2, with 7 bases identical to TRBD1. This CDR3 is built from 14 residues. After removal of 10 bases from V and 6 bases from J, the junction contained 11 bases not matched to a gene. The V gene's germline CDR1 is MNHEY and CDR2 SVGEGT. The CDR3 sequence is CATYRIQGSGELFF. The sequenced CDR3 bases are TGTGCCACCTATCGGATACAGGGGTCCGGGGAG.

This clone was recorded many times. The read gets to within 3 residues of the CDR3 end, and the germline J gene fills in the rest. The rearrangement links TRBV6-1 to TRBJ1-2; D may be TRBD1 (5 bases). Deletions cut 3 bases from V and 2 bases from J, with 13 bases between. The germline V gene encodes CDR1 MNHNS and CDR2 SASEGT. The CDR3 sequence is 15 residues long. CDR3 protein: CASSDRGRANYGYTF. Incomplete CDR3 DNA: TGTGCCAGCAGTGACCGTGGCAGGGCGAACTATGGC.

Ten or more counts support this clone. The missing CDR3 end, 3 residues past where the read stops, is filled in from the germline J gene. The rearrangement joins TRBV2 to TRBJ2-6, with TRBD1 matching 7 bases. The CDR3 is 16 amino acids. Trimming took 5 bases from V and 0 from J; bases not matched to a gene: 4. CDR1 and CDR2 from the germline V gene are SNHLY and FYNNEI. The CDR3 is CASSKGQFSGANVLTF. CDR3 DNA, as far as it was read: TGTGCCAGCAGTAAGGGACAGTTCTCTGGGGCCAACGTC.

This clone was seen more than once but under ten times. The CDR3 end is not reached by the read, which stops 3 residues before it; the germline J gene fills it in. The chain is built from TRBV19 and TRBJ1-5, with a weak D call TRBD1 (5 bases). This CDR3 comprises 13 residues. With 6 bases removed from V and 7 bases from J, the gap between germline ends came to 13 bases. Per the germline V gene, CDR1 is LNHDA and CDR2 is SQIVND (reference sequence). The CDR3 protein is CASSGAGGQPQHF. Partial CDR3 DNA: TGTGCCAGTAGCGGGGCCGGGGGGCAGCCC.

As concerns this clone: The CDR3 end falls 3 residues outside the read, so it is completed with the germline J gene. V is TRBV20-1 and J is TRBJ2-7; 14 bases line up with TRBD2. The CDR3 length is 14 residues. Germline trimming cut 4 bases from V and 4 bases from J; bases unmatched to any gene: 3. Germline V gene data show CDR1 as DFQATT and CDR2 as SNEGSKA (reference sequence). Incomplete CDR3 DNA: TGCAGTGCTATGGGACTAGCGGGAGATTACGAG. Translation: CSAMGLAGDYE. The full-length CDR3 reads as CSAMGLAGDYEQYF.

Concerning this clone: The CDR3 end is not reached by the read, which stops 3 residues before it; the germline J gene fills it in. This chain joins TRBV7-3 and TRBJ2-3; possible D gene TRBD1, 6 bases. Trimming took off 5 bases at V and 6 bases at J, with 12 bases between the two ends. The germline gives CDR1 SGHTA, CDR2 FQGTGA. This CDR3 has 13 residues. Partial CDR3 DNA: TGTGCCAGCAGCGAGGACAGATCCGATACG. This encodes CASSEDRSDT. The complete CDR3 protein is CASSEDRSDTQYF.

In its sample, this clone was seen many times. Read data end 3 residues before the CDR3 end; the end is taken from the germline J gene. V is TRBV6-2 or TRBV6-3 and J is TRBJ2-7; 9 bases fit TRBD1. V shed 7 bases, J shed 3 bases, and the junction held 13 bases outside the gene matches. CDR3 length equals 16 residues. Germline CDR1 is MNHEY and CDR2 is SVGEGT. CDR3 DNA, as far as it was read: TGTGCCAGCATGTCGGACAGGGGTGACCAGGGCTACGAG. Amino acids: CASMSDRGDQGYE. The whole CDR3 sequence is CASMSDRGDQGYEQYF.

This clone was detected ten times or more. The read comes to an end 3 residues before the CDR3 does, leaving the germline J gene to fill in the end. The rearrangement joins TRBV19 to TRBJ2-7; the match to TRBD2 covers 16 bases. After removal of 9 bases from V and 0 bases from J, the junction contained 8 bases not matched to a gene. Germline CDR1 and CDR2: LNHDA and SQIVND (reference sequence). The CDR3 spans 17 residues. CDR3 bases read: TGTGCCAGCTCCGGGACTAGCGGGGGGGCCCGCTCCTACGAG. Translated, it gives CASSGTSGGARSYE. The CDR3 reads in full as CASSGTSGGARSYEQYF.

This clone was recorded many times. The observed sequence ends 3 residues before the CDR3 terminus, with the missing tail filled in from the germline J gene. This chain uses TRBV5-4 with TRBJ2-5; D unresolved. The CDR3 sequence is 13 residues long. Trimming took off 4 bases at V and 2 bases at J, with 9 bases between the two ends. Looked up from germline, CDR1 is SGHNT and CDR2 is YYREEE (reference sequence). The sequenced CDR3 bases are TGTGCCAGCAGCCGTTCAGGACAAGAGACC. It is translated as CASSRSGQET. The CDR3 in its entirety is CASSRSGQETQYF.

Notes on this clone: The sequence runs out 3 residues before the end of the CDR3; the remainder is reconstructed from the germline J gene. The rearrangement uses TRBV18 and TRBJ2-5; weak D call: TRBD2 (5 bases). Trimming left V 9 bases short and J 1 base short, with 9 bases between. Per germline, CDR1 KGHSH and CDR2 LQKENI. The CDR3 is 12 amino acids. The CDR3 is CASLRGQETQYF. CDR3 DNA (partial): TGTGCCAGTCTCCGGGGCCAAGAGACC.

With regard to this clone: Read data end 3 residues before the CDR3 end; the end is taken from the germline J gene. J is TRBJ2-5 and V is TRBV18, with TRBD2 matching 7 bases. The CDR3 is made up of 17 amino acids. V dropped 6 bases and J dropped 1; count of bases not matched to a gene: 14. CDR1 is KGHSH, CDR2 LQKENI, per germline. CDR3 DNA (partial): TGTGCCAGCTCTCCCCGGGCCCTAGCGGAGTTCCAAGAGACC. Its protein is CASSPRALAEFQET. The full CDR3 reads CASSPRALAEFQETQYF.

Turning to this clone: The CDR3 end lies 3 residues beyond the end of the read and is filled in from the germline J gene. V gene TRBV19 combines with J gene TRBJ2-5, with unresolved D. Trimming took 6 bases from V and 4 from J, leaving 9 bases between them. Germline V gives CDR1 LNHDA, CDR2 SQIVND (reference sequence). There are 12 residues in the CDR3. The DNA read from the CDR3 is TGTGCCAGTAGCCCAGGCCCAGAGACC. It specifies CASSPGPET. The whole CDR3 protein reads CASSPGPETQYF.

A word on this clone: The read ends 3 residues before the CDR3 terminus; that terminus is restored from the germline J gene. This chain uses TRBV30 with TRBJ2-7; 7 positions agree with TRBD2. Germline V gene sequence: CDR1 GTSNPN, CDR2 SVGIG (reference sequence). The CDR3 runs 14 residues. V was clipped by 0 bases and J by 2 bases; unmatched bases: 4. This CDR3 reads CAWSVAGSTYEQYF. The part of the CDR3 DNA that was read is TGTGCCTGGAGTGTAGCGGGGTCAACCTACGAG.

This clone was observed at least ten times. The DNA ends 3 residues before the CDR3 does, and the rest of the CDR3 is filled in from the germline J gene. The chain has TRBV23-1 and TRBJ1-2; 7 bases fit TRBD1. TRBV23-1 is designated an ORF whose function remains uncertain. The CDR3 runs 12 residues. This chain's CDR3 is CATPGTEDLYTF. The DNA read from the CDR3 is TGCGCCACCCCCGGGACAGAAGACCTC.